Here is one T cell receptor beta chain with its context. Antigen: not known. This specimen includes other DNA sequences encoding the same CDR3. As originally analysed: In papillary thyroid cancer, a distant-metastasis classifier was built using CDR3 differences across clinicopathological groups. TCRdb re-analyzed the PCR reads through MiXCR. TCRdb, not the original authors, processed these V and J calls. The repertoire consists of 15,000 to 20,000 clones, with around 23% occurring once and the leading ten covering 15%. Among the patients, none had received any treatment before thyroid surgery. This entry belongs to a study of metastatic and nonmetastatic thyroid tumors. The overall study: Repertoire comparisons spanned blood and tumor or nodule tissue from malignant and benign thyroid patients. Study results and caveats: Benign nodules were reported to have significantly lower TCR beta diversity than malignant thyroid tumors, in blood and tumor.

This CDR3 has 18 residues. V lost 6 bases, J lost 2 bases, and 20 bases lay in between. Germline V CDR1 and CDR2: MDHEN, SYDVKM. The specimen was adjacent normal tissue. This receptor was identified in a female donor with papillary thyroid cancer or a benign thyroid nodule (not recorded which). Some clones in this sample may be carry-over from other donors' samples. This chain joins TRBV28 and TRBJ2-6; D gene unclear. The CDR3 here is CASSLRTLLLPGANVLTF. DNA for the CDR3: TGTGCCAGCAGCCTCAGGACGCTCCTCTTACCTGGGGCCAACGTCCTGACTTTC.